This TCR beta chain is drawn from a study of technical replicates of blood from several donors. CDR3 length: 12 residues. Germline lookup yields CDR1 SQVTM and CDR2 ANQGSEA. Trimming took off 4 bases at V and 5 bases at J, with 11 bases between the two ends. Sequenced by immunoSEQ multiplex PCR; TCRdb stores in-frame clones only, minus some. This table holds fewer than 20,000 clones, roughly four fifths found once. V gene TRBV29-1 combines with J gene TRBJ1-2, with D uncertain. This receptor was obtained from a human donor in good health. Some clones in this sample may be carry-over from other donors' samples. Sequences were obtained from PBMCs. CDR3 region: CSVVTVLYGYTF. CDR3 DNA: TGCAGCGTTGTCACGGTTCTTTATGGCTACACCTTC.